This TCR beta chain was documented in a study of blood T cell repertoires in COVID-19. The CDR3 is 15 residues long. In germline, CDR1 is SGHKS, CDR2 YYEKEE (reference sequence). Trimming took off 4 bases at V and 1 base at J, with 14 bases between the two ends. Sequencing used immunoSEQ multiplex PCR; TCRdb keeps in-frame clones, though not all of them. The table shows over 120,000 clones, with about 80% occurring only once. The source of this sequence is a woman aged 55-70 years with acute or convalescent COVID-19. Sequenced: peripheral blood. The chain employs TRBV5-5 and TRBJ1-2; tentative D call: TRBD1 (6 bases). CDR3 nucleotides: TGTGCCAGCAGCACAGAGGGGGGGGTTAACTATGGCTACACCTTC. It encodes CASSTEGGVNYGYTF.